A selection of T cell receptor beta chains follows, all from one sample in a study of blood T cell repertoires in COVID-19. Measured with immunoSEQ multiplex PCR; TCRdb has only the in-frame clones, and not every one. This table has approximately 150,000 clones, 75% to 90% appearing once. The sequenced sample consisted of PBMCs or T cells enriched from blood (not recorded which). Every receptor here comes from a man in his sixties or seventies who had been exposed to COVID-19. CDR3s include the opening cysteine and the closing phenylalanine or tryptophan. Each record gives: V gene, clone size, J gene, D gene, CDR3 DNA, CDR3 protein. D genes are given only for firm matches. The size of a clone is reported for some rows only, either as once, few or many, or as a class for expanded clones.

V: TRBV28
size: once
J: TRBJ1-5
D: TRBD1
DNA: TGTGCCAGCAGTTTATACCAGGGGGTAAGGGGCAATCAGCCCCAGCATTTT
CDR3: CASSLYQGVRGNQPQHF

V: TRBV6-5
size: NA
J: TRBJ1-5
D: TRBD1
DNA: TGTGCCAGCAAAGAGACAGGGGGCTATCAGCCCCAGCATTTT
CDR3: CASKETGGYQPQHF

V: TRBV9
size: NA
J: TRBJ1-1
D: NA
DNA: TGTGCCAGCAGCGTAGCGGGGTCGGGAGTCACTGAAGCTTTCTTT
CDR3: CASSVAGSGVTEAFF

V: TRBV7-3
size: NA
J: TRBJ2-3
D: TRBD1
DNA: TGTGCCAGCAGCCGAATAGGACAGGGTTCTGATACGCAGTATTTT
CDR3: CASSRIGQGSDTQYF

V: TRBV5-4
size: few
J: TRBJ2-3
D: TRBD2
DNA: TGTGCCAGCAGCTTGACTAGCGGGAAGAGGGCAGATACGCAGTATTTT
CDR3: CASSLTSGKRADTQYF

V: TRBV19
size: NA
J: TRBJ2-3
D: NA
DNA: TGTGCCAGTAGCGGGAGCCCAGATACGCAGTATTTT
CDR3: CASSGSPDTQYF

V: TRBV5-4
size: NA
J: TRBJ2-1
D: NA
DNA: TGTGCCAGCAGCCTGGGCGGTGGGTCCGACAATGAGCAGTTCTTC
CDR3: CASSLGGGSDNEQFF

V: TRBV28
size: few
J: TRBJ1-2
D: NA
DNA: TGTGCCAGCAGTTTGCGCAAGAACTATGGCTACACCTTC
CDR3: CASSLRKNYGYTF

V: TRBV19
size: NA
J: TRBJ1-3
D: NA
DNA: TGTGCCAGTAGTGTGGAGGCTGATCGCTCTGGAAACACCATATATTTT
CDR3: CASSVEADRSGNTIYF

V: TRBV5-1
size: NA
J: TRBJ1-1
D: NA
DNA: TGCGCCAGCAGCCCCACGTCGACATCGATGAACACTGAAGCTTTCTTT
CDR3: CASSPTSTSMNTEAFF

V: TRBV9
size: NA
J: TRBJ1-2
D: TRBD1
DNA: TGTGCCAGCAGCGTGGACAGGGGGGCTTATGGCTACACCTTC
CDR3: CASSVDRGAYGYTF

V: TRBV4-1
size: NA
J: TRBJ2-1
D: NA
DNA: TGCGCCAGCAGGCAACCGTCAGCCAGCGGTGAGCAGTTCTTC
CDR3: CASRQPSASGEQFF

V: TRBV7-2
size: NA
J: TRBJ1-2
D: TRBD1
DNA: TGTGCCAGCAGCTTAAACTCAGGGGGTAACTATGGCTACACCTTC
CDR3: CASSLNSGGNYGYTF

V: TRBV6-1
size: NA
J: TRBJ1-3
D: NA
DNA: TGTGCCAGCAGTGAAGCGCTTCAGGGGTCCTCTGGAAACACCATATATTTT
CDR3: CASSEALQGSSGNTIYF

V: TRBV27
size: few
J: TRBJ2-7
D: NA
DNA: TGTGCCAGCAGTTTTTCAGGGATCCACGAGCAGTACTTC
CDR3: CASSFSGIHEQYF

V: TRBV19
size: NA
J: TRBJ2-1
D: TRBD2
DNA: TGTGCCAGTTCCCTAGCGGGGGGGTACAATGAGCAGTTCTTC
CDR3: CASSLAGGYNEQFF

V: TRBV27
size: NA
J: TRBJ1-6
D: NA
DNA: TGTGCCAGCAGTTTAGCGTCACTCAATTCACCCCTCCACTTT
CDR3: CASSLASLNSPLHF

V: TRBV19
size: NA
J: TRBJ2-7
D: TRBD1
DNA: TGTGCCAGTAGTTTTTCGGGACAGGGGGCCTACGAGCAGTACTTC
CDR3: CASSFSGQGAYEQYF

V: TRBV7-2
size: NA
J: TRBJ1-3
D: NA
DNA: TGTGCCAGCAGCTTCGGGGTACTCTCTGGAAACACCATATATTTT
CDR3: CASSFGVLSGNTIYF

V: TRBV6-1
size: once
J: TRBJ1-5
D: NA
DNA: TGTGCCAGCAGTGACAGGGGCGGCAATCAGCCCCAGCATTTT
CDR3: CASSDRGGNQPQHF

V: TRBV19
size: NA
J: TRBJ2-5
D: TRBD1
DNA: TGTGCCAGTAGTCGAGACAGGGACGAGACCCAGTACTTC
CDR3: CASSRDRDETQYF

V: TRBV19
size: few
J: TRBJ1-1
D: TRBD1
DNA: TGTGCCAGTAGTATAGACTCCGGGACAGCGAACACTGAAGCTTTCTTT
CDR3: CASSIDSGTANTEAFF

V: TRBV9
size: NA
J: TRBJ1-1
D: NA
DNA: TGTGCCAGCAGCCCCGGACAGACCACTGAAGCTTTCTTT
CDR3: CASSPGQTTEAFF